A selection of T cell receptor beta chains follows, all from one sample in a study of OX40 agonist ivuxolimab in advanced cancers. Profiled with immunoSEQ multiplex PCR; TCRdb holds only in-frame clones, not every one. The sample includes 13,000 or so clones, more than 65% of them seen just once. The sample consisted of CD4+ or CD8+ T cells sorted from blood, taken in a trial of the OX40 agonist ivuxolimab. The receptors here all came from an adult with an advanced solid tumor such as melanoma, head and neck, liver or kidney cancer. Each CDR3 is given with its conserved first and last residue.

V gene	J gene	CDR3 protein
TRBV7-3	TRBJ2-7	CASSAGTSGGLLHF
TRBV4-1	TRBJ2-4	CASSQDPHFKNIQYF
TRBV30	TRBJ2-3	CASRDLTDTQYF
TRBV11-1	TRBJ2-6	CASSLLASGIGGANVLTF
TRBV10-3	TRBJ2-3	CAISLAGARDTQYF
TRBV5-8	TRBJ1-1	CASSSLLTEAFF
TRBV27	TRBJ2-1	CASSTTSGSYNEQFF
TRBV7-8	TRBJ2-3	CASSLGVATTDTDTQYF
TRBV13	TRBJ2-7	CASNDRATYEQYF
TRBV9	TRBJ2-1	CASSVGGYDDNEQFF
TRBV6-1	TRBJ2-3	CASRGGDTQYF
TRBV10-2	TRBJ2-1	CASRDFQIYNEQFF
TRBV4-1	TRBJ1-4	CASSQDLALSEKLFF
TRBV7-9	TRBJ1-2	CASSSGEGGKYGYTF
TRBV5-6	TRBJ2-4	CASSSQGSENIQYF
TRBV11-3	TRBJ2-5	CASSLLGQQETQYF
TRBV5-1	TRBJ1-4	CASSYLGPENEKLFF
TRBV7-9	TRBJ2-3	CASSLVLAGGTDTQYF
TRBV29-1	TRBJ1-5	CSVVLGGGQPQHF
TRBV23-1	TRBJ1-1	CASSRGSLNTEAFF
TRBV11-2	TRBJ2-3	CASSLDTFSGSTDTQYF
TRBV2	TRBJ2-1	CASSSGVNSYNEQFF
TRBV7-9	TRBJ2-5	CASSPWTRKETQYF
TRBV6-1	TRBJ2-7	CASSELYGDEQYF
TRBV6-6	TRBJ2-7	CASSYGGPSSYEQYF
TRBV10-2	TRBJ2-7	CASRHAGDDYEQYF
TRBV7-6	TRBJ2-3	CASSMLSGSTTDTQYF
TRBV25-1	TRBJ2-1	CASSEIKGIEQFF
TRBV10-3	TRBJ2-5	CAISEAQETQYF
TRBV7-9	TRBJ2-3	CASSSDSQLSSTDTQYF
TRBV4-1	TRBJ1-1	CASSQAGVNTEAFF
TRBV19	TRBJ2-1	CASTDSYNEQFF
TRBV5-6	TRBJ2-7	CASSLAQGVSYEQYF